This T cell receptor (beta chain) was captured in a study of CD8+CD57+ T cells in acquired aplastic anemia. The overall study: DNA recovered from sorted CD4+ and CD8+ cells had a mean of approximately 3.2 ug. CD4+ cells from healthy donors averaged about 10.8 million reads. Study outcomes and limitations: Patients and controls shared 25 to 35 CD8+ CDR3 sequences, highly expressed in patients.

Worth noting for this clonotype: Its antigen is unknown.

Looked up from germline, CDR1 is DFQATT and CDR2 is SNEGSKA (reference sequence). This CDR3 spans 11 amino acids. Trimming pared 6 bases from V and 10 bases from J, leaving 13 bases between. It was genomic DNA that served as the template for profiling TCR beta VDJ and CDR3. Each CDR3 protein gets one entry after TCRdb re-called the reads with MiXCR. The table lists roughly 200,000 distinct CDR3 sequences, approximately 57% of them singletons. J is TRBJ2-1 and V is TRBV20-1; D possibly corresponds to TRBD2 (6 bases). The sequenced material came from sorted CD4+, CD8+, or CD8+CD57+ T cells (not recorded which) from PBMCs. The receptor was derived from a human donor in good health. The CDR3 DNA reads as TGCAGTGCAGTCTGGGGGAGGGAGCAGTTCTTC. Translated: CSAVWGREQFF.